Listed here are 25 T cell receptor beta chains from one sample, sequenced in a study of CD8+ T cells in alopecia areata. Noted treatment: oral pan-JAK inhibitor, 5-10 mg twice daily. The sequencing template was cDNA reverse transcribed from extracted RNA. Here immunoSEQ multiplex PCR was the method, and the copy in TCRdb shows in-frame clones only, minus some. The profile shows about 160,000 clones, just over 65% of them singletons. This specimen consisted of CD4+ T cells sorted from blood, obtained at week 4, from a patient treated with tofacitinib. Receptor source: a human donor with alopecia areata.

Of note for this clone: The same CDR3 can be traced to other DNA sequences in this sample. The chain couples TRBV30 to TRBJ2-1, with D hard to call. Trimming left V 1 base short and J 0 bases short, with 7 bases between. Germline assignment: CDR1 GTSNPN and CDR2 SVGIG (reference sequence). The CDR3 spans 14 residues. The CDR3: CAWSGSSSYNEQFF. The CDR3 bases are TGTGCCTGGAGTGGGTCGAGCTCCTACAATGAGCAGTTCTTC.

The chain has TRBV29-1 and TRBJ1-2; a weak D match, TRBD1 (6 bases). Germline values: CDR1 SQVTM, CDR2 ANQGSEA. The CDR3 sequence is 11 residues long. V was shortened by 5 bases and J by 6 bases, with 10 bases between the two germline ends. CDR3 sequence reads: CSVQGPDGYTF. The DNA for the CDR3 is TGCAGCGTTCAGGGGCCAGATGGCTACACCTTC. The full variable domain, rest sourced from reference TRBV29-1 and TRBJ1-2, is SAVISQKPSRDICQRGTSLTIQCQVDSQVTMMFWYRQQPGQSLTLIATANQGSEATYESGFVIDKFPISRPNLTFSTLTVSNMSPEDSSIYLCSVQGPDGYTFGSGTRLTVV.

This chain joins TRBV29-1 and TRBJ2-6; unclear D gene. The germline gives CDR1 SQVTM, CDR2 ANQGSEA. CDR3 size: 14 residues. The V gene lost 4 bases and the J gene lost 0 bases, with 7 bases spanning the gap. CDR3 in DNA: TGCAGCGTTGTTGTGGCCTCTGGGGCCAACGTCCTGACTTTC. Amino acids: CSVVVASGANVLTF.

This chain links TRBV25-1 with TRBJ2-7; 8 nucleotides agree with TRBD1. The germline V gene has CDR1 MGHDK and CDR2 SYGVNS. V lost 8 bases to trimming and J lost 5 bases; unmatched junction nucleotides: 11. The CDR3 runs 14 residues. CDR3 sequence: CASATSRGLDEQYF. For the CDR3, the DNA is TGTGCCAGCGCTACCTCCAGGGGGCTTGACGAGCAGTACTTC.

This clone was recorded only once. V usage is TRBV11-1 and J usage is TRBJ2-7; the D gene is possibly TRBD1 (5 bases). V was clipped by 3 bases and J by 6 bases, with 9 bases between them. The CDR3 is 12 residues long. Germline V CDR1 and CDR2: SGHAT, FQDESV (reference sequence). Here the CDR3 DNA reads TGTGCCAGCAGCTTCGACAGAGCCGAGCAGTACTTC. Its translation: CASSFDRAEQYF.

The chain combines TRBV10-3 with TRBJ1-5; TRBD1 matches at 11 bases. The CDR3 has 15 residues. V shed 6 bases and J 5 bases; nucleotides not matched to a gene: 6. Per the germline V gene, CDR1 is ENHRY and CDR2 is SYGVKD. The CDR3 bases are TGTGCCATCAGCCGGACAGGGGGCGCGGATCAGCCCCAGCATTTT. Translated, it gives CAISRTGGADQPQHF.

V usage is TRBV29-1 and J usage is TRBJ2-7; D might be TRBD1 (5 bases). V dropped 4 bases and J dropped 6 bases, with 13 bases sitting between them. The germline V gene has CDR1 SQVTM and CDR2 ANQGSEA. This CDR3 is 12 amino acids long. CDR3 nucleotides: TGCAGCGTTGCTGCCCAGGGAACCGAGCAGTACTTC. Its translation is CSVAAQGTEQYF.

The chain couples TRBV5-6 to TRBJ1-5; no clear D. The CDR3 has 14 amino acids. Germline V gene lookup returns CDR1 SGHDT and CDR2 YYEEEE. The germline V and J ends were trimmed by 2 bases and 7 bases, with 13 bases remaining between them. The CDR3 coding sequence is TGTGCCAGCAGCTTCTGGACTAGTCTGCAGCCCCAGCATTTT. It specifies CASSFWTSLQPQHF.

There are a few counts of this clone. This rearrangement joins TRBV4-1 to TRBJ1-5; D unresolved. Between the trimmed V and J ends, which lost 1 base and 9 bases, there was a span of 10 bases. The CDR3 contains 13 residues. Germline values: CDR1 MGHRA, CDR2 YSYEKL. The CDR3 sequence: CASSQGAGGPQHF. The CDR3 DNA reads as TGCGCCAGCAGCCAAGGGGCGGGAGGGCCCCAGCATTTT.

The rearrangement uses TRBV10-3 and TRBJ2-7; TRBD1 matches at 7 bases. Per the germline V gene, CDR1 is ENHRY and CDR2 is SYGVKD. J lost 2 bases, V lost 6 bases, and 7 bases had no gene match. The CDR3 sequence is 14 residues long. The CDR3 is CAISPRDRTYEQYF. Here the CDR3 DNA reads TGTGCCATCAGCCCCCGGGACAGAACCTACGAGCAGTACTTC.

This clone has a handful of counts. This chain links TRBV30 with TRBJ1-1; a weak D match, TRBD1 (5 bases). Germline V CDR1 and CDR2: GTSNPN, SVGIG (reference sequence). Trimming stripped 3 bases from V and 4 bases from J, with 18 bases between. The CDR3 contains 15 residues. The CDR3 loop is CAWSRRGRRTTEAFF. In nucleotides, the CDR3 is TGTGCCTGGAGCCGAAGGGGACGTCGGACCACTGAAGCTTTCTTT.

This clone is a singleton in its sample. This sequence joins TRBV30 and TRBJ2-1, with 9 bases identical to TRBD2. The CDR3 loop spans 12 amino acids. The V and J ends lost 5 bases and 7 bases, in that order; junction bases with no gene match: 3. CDR1 is GTSNPN, CDR2 SVGIG, per germline (reference sequence). CDR3 region: CAWLAGRNEQFF. The DNA for the CDR3 is TGTGCCTGGCTAGCGGGGAGAAATGAGCAGTTCTTC.

The V gene is TRBV4-3, the J gene TRBJ1-5; D remains unclear. This CDR3 has 13 amino acids. Trimming shortened V by 4 bases and J by 6 bases, and 10 bases separated the two germline ends. Germline lookup yields CDR1 LGHNA and CDR2 YSLEER. The CDR3 sequence is CASSPRVGQPQHF. The CDR3 coding sequence is TGCGCCAGCAGCCCTCGTGTGGGTCAGCCCCAGCATTTT.

J is TRBJ2-7 and V is TRBV13; TRBD1 is a possible D gene (5 bases). The CDR3 covers 14 residues. With 3 bases removed from V and 5 bases from J, the gap between germline ends came to 14 bases. Germline V gene sequence: CDR1 PRHDT, CDR2 FYEKMQ (reference sequence). The CDR3 region is CASSFGWGGHEQYF. The CDR3 DNA reads as TGTGCCAGCAGCTTTGGGTGGGGCGGCCACGAGCAGTACTTC.

This sequence joins TRBV6-5 and TRBJ2-4; weak D call: TRBD1 (6 bases). The germline V gene has CDR1 MNHEY and CDR2 SVGAGI. Trimming removed 0 bases at V and 1 base at J, with 10 bases between. This CDR3 comprises 16 residues. CDR3: CASSYSARGAKNIQYF. CDR3 nucleotides: TGTGCCAGCAGTTACTCGGCAAGGGGGGCCAAAAACATTCAGTACTTC.

The rearrangement joins TRBV10-3 to TRBJ2-5, with D possibly matching TRBD1 (5 bases). This CDR3 spans 16 amino acids. V lost 3 bases and J 0 bases, leaving 14 bases between the germline ends. Germline V gives CDR1 ENHRY, CDR2 SYGVKD. The CDR3 DNA is TGTGCCATCAGTGAAACCGCGGCAGGGTACCAAGAGACCCAGTACTTC. Its protein product is CAISETAAGYQETQYF.

The V gene is TRBV5-6, the J gene TRBJ2-7, with TRBD1 matching over 7 bases. Germline trimming cut 3 bases from V and 0 bases from J; bases unmatched to any gene: 3. From germline, CDR1 is SGHDT and CDR2 YYEEEE. The CDR3 is 14 residues long. In DNA, the CDR3 is TGTGCCAGCAGCTGGGACAGAAGCTCCTACGAGCAGTACTTC. It is translated as CASSWDRSSYEQYF.

V usage is TRBV25-1 and J usage is TRBJ1-1, with D maybe TRBD1 (5 bases). The V end lost 1 base, the J end lost 4 bases, and 13 bases lay between the germline ends. Germline values: CDR1 MGHDK, CDR2 SYGVNS. The CDR3 sequence is 15 residues long. The CDR3 loop reads CASSESGGGGTEAFF. The DNA for the CDR3 is TGTGCCAGCAGTGAATCTGGGGGGGGTGGCACTGAAGCTTTCTTT.

This clone was detected a few times. The gene calls are TRBV9 and TRBJ2-1; 7 nucleotides line up with TRBD2. CDR3 length: 11 amino acids. CDR1 is SGDLS, CDR2 YYNGEE, per germline. Germline trimming cut 6 bases from V and 14 bases from J; bases unmatched to any gene: 8. The CDR3 spells CASTSGVHKFF. CDR3 nucleotides: TGTGCCAGCACCAGCGGGGTTCATAAGTTCTTC.

V usage is TRBV30 and J usage is TRBJ1-1, with D perhaps TRBD1 (5 bases). V shed 2 bases and J shed 10 bases, with 17 bases lying between them. Germline CDR1 is GTSNPN and CDR2 is SVGIG (reference sequence). The CDR3 totals 13 residues. The CDR3: CAWSPSVGRGAFF. CDR3 bases: TGTGCCTGGAGTCCATCGGTGGGGCGCGGAGCTTTCTTT.

The V and J genes are TRBV6-5 and TRBJ1-3; unclear D gene. The germline V gene has CDR1 MNHEY and CDR2 SVGAGI. The CDR3 contains 13 residues. V shed 4 bases and J shed 0 bases, with 4 bases lying between them. In DNA form, the CDR3 reads TGTGCCAGCAGTTTTAGCTCTGGAAACACCATATATTTT. Translation gives CASSFSSGNTIYF.

The chain has TRBV4-3 and TRBJ1-2; D might be TRBD1 (5 bases). The germline gives CDR1 LGHNA, CDR2 YSLEER. The germline V and J ends were trimmed by 0 bases and 4 bases, with 12 bases remaining between them. This CDR3 is built from 15 residues. In DNA, the CDR3 is TGCGCCAGCAGCCAAGAGAGGGGAGTAAGCTATGGCTACACCTTC. It encodes CASSQERGVSYGYTF.

This clone was detected a few times. V is TRBV9 and J is TRBJ2-2; D uncertain. CDR3 length equals 15 residues. Germline V lookup: CDR1 SGDLS, CDR2 YYNGEE. The ends were cut back, 0 bases at V and 2 bases at J, with 8 bases in the middle. The CDR3 here is CASSVVGSNTGELFF. The CDR3 nucleotides are TGTGCCAGCAGCGTAGTGGGTTCTAACACCGGGGAGCTGTTTTTT.

This clone has just a few counts. This chain links TRBV27 with TRBJ1-5; no reliable D call. This CDR3 region has 12 residues. The ends were cut back, 6 bases at V and 9 bases at J, with 12 bases in the middle. The germline gives CDR1 MNHEY, CDR2 SMNVEV (reference sequence). The CDR3 region is CASSPVGGPQHF. The CDR3 nucleotides read TGTGCCAGCAGCCCCGTGGGTGGGCCCCAGCATTTT.

A few counts support this clone. The gene calls are TRBV5-5 and TRBJ2-7; 7 bases map to TRBD1. The CDR3 runs to 14 residues. V was clipped by 0 bases and J by 2 bases; unmatched bases: 2. Per the germline V gene, CDR1 is SGHKS and CDR2 is YYEKEE (reference sequence). Here the CDR3 DNA reads TGTGCCAGCAGCTTGGACAGGGGTCCCTACGAGCAGTACTTC. This sequence encodes CASSLDRGPYEQYF.